This TCR beta chain originates from a study of cytomegalovirus exposure and HLA in healthy donors. The length of the CDR3 is 16 residues. Germline CDR1 MNHEY, CDR2 SVGAGI. V gave up 4 bases and J gave up 3 bases, with 18 bases separating them. The repertoire was sequenced with immunoSEQ multiplex PCR; TCRdb's copy has only in-frame clones and lacks some. The sample holds over 100,000 clones, more than 75% seen once. The TCR sequence derives from a woman aged 18-29 years in good health and CMV-seropositive. The material sequenced was PBMCs. This chain connects TRBV6-5 to TRBJ1-1, with TRBD1 as a possible D gene (5 bases). The CDR3 loop reads CASSSTVGGGYTEAFF. The CDR3 nucleotides are TGTGCCAGCAGTTCCACGGTTGGGGGGGGTTACACTGAAGCTTTCTTT.